This T cell receptor beta chain derives from a study of control samples from healthy donors and cancer patients (dated by TCRdb to about 2020). On this clone: It lacks a known antigen. No per-base quality is available; no much larger clone lies one base away.

Library preparation used the immunoSEQ multiplex PCR assay. TCRdb took this table from immuneACCESS and kept in-frame rearrangements with V and J called. Such tables lack part of the clones; where checked against another copy, unresolved V genes explain under half of the gap, and the rest is unexplained. This sample holds around 110,000 clones; about 88% were observed only once. The biggest ten clones account for under 2.5% of the sample. The V end gives up 5 bases and the J end 6 bases, leaving 11 bases in the junction not matched to a gene. Including cysteine and phenylalanine, the CDR3 has 16 amino acids. Here the CDR3 DNA is all that survives: 48 bases in frame from base 1. The germline V gene sets CDR1 to MNHEY and CDR2 to SVGEGT.

This TCR was recovered from a woman between 65 and 79 years old in good health. This receptor chain uses TRBV6-2 or TRBV6-3 and TRBJ2-2; 8 of the junction bases match TRBD2. Sequencing was carried out using blood. This receptor has the CDR3 CASSHRLARKPGELFF. The DNA is as follows: TGTGCCAGCAGTCATCGACTAGCGAGGAAACCCGGGGAGCTGTTTTTT.